The TCR beta chain under discussion was sequenced for a study of beta chain features in type 1 diabetes listed by TCRdb under 2018. Broadly, across the study: Mean age, gender distribution, total cell number and subset yield did not differ between patients and healthy donors. In the study, TCRB repertoires of sorted circulating CD4+ T cell subsets from recently diagnosed type 1 diabetes patients were compared with those of matched healthy donors. A total of about 110 million sorted cells were examined across all samples, and the number of cells per subset was strongly correlated with RNA yield. Regulatory and stem cell-like memory subsets were isolated from only 8 patients and 8 healthy donors, whereas naive and central memory subsets came from all 28 donors.

Paper-wide results and their limitations: Naive, central memory and regulatory TCRB repertoires appeared to be more similar among patients than among healthy donors. In all four CD4+ subsets, TCRB CDR3 length was moderately but significantly shorter in type 1 diabetes patients. Because small numbers of individuals were included in the HLA sub-analyses, any influence of HLA type on TCRB rearrangement was left unresolved. Patients with type 1 diabetes made fewer insertions and deleted more nucleotides at VDJ recombination sites, implying thymic rearrangement abnormalities. Because cDNA was sequenced instead of genomic DNA, highly expressing activated cells could be over-represented, though the groups showed no difference in activation or CD3 levels. Shorter templates might have been favored by PCR, but patient and control samples were amplified and corrected together, so both groups would have been affected equally by any skew.

This clone was counted between two and nine times. Its antigen has not been determined. Within one base of it there is no much larger clone, and no base qualities were kept. The High Capacity cDNA Reverse Transcription Kit was used to reverse transcribe all of the isolated RNA, meaning that expressed TCRB transcripts were what got sequenced. Deep immunoSEQ sequencing was applied to naive, central memory and regulatory T cell samples, giving an average of about 3.8 million total reads per sample. Sorted cells were lysed in RLT buffer and RNA was extracted with DNase-treated RNeasy Micro or Mini kits, depending on cell number. To prevent cross-contamination, every cell subset was processed on its own, while patient and healthy donor samples were processed together. The immunoSEQ multiplex PCR was used to amplify TCRB sequences from cDNA, generating 87-bp fragments that spanned the CDR3 region. Sequencing of the amplicons was done on the Illumina HiSeq platform. In the original analysis: PCR bias was corrected computationally using synthetic template baselines, and reads within Hamming distance 2 were collapsed, with unmergeable singletons discarded. Reads were aligned against IMGT so that V, D and J genes, CDR3 length and insertions or deletions at six rearrangement sites could be assigned. Within each subset, clonotype counts were normalized to sorted cell number, and only after that were true diversity and Gini coefficients computed with the tcR R package. Repertoire sharing was quantified using the overlap coefficient calculated on TCRB nucleotide sequences. Out-of-frame TCRB sequences from naive cells were analyzed as a proxy for the pre-selection repertoire. TCRdb carries this immuneACCESS record with in-frame sequences only. Its versions omit some clonotypes, under half of them owing to an unresolved V gene in the studies checked, with the rest unexplained. The V and J calls and clone size were taken over from that table, and D and trimming were inferred from the DNA. Counted in this sample were roughly 500,000 clones; about 10% of them appeared once. The ten largest clones add up to over 0.04% of the sample.

From each donor, a single peripheral blood sample of around 120 mL on average was drawn into heparinised tubes. A BD FACSAria II was used to sort naive, central memory, regulatory and stem cell-like memory CD4+ T cells with a panel that included CD45RO, CCR7, CD25, CD127, CD95 and CD27. Purity was above 98% for every sorted population. PBMCs were separated immediately by Lymphoprep density gradient centrifugation and were stained directly, without being cultured. So that batch effects would be minimized, each experiment stained and sorted samples in pairs, pairing one healthy donor with one patient. The germline V gene (reference sequence) supplies CDR1 MNHEY and CDR2 SMNVEV. V and J are truncated by 1 base and 4 bases respectively, leaving an intervening sequence of 13 bases. The CDR3 sequence holds 15 residues, the cysteine and phenylalanine included. Kept here is only the CDR3 DNA, which spans 45 bases and is read in frame from base 1.

The source of this sequence is a woman aged 18-29 years in good health. Rearrangement joined TRBV27 to TRBJ1-1; TRBD1 is possibly the D segment (6 matching bases). Input material: naive CD4+ T cells from blood. What the cell subset or site label conveys for this sample: true naive CD4+ T cells. The CDR3 reads CASSLYLAGATEAFF. In nucleotides, the sequence is TGTGCCAGCAGTTTATATTTGGCAGGGGCCACTGAAGCTTTCTTT.